This T cell receptor beta chain came from a study of blood T cell repertoires in COVID-19. Study-wide context: The analysed material was cDNA or gDNA that came from T cells, B-cell-depleted T cells, or PBMCs.

Under the authors' procedure: Estimation of nucleated cell counts relied on the amplification of reference gene primers. Data came from immunoSEQ multiplex PCR; TCRdb stores just in-frame clones and leaves some out. The V and J calls and the clone size are those of that table, but D and trimming were determined from the DNA. Found here are tens of thousands of clones, 70% to 85% of them singletons; the top ten hold approximately 7.7%. Trimming stripped 5 bases from V and 6 bases from J, with 19 bases between. Germline V gives CDR1 SGHTA, CDR2 FQGTGA. The CDR3 contains 15 residues. Specimen: peripheral blood. This chain links TRBV7-3 with TRBJ1-1, with a possible D match to TRBD1 (6 bases). This clonotype originated in a human donor in a cohort sampled during active COVID-19. CDR3: CASSLSIDRSAEAFF. The DNA of the CDR3 is TGTGCCAGCAGCCTATCCATCGACAGGTCGGCTGAAGCTTTCTTT. Filled out from reference TRBV7-3 and TRBJ1-1, the complete variable domain reads GAGVSQTPSNKVTEKGKYVELRCDPISGHTALYWYRQSLGQGPEFLIYFQGTGAADDSGLPNDRFFAVRPEGSVSTLKIQRTERGDSAVYLCASSLSIDRSAEAFFGQGTRLTVV.